Below are 25 T cell receptor beta chains sequenced from a single sample in a study of blood T cell repertoires in COVID-19. Sequenced by immunoSEQ multiplex PCR; TCRdb stores in-frame clones only, minus some. The table includes 80,000 to 130,000 clones, approximately 88% detected once. Material for sequencing was peripheral blood. The receptors stem from a woman in her sixties or seventies with acute or convalescent COVID-19.

The V call is TRBV30, the J call TRBJ1-2; possible D gene TRBD1, 5 bases. Per the germline V gene, CDR1 is GTSNPN and CDR2 is SVGIG (reference sequence). CDR3 size: 13 residues. V lost 0 bases and J 4 bases, leaving 9 bases between the germline ends. This CDR3 is CAWSVQGVYGYTF. The DNA of the CDR3 is TGTGCCTGGAGTGTACAAGGGGTCTATGGCTACACCTTC. Full variable domain (outside the CDR3, taken from reference TRBV30 and TRBJ1-2): SQTIHQWPATLVQPVGSPLSLECTVEGTSNPNLYWYRQAAGRGLQLLFYSVGIGQISSEVPQNLSASRPQDRQFILSSKKLLLSDSGFYLCAWSVQGVYGYTFGSGTRLTVV.

This clone was counted a single time. The chain uses TRBV3-1 (or the pseudogene TRBV3-2) and TRBJ2-5, with 7 bases aligning to TRBD2. Germline V CDR1 and CDR2: LGHDT, YNNKEL (reference sequence). With 7 bases clipped from V and 5 bases from J, the junction kept 7 bases outside the gene matches. There are 13 residues in the CDR3. CDR3 residues: CASNRGGVETQYF. CDR3 sequence (DNA): TGTGCCAGCAACCGTGGGGGGGTGGAGACCCAGTACTTC.

The V and J genes are TRBV7-8 and TRBJ1-1; no clear D. Germline assignment: CDR1 SGHVS and CDR2 FQNEAQ. The CDR3 spans 15 residues. Trimming took off 2 bases at V and 4 bases at J, with 14 bases between the two ends. In DNA, the CDR3 is TGTGCCAGCAGCTTACAGGAGGGTAGGTTCACTGAAGCTTTCTTT. This translates into CASSLQEGRFTEAFF.

This sequence joins TRBV10-3 and TRBJ2-2; D uncertain. Germline V gene sequence: CDR1 ENHRY, CDR2 SYGVKD. CDR3 length equals 17 residues. The V and J ends lost 0 bases and 4 bases respectively, with 15 bases between them. The CDR3 bases are TGTGCCATCAGTGAGTCCGCGGAGTGGAGTTTCACCGGGGAGCTGTTTTTT. Protein: CAISESAEWSFTGELFF.

The rearrangement joins TRBV5-1 to TRBJ2-3; 10 positions agree with TRBD2. The J segment lost 7 bases and the V segment lost 1 base, leaving 12 bases of the junction unmatched. This CDR3 is built from 17 residues. In germline, CDR1 is SGHRS, CDR2 YFSETQ. The CDR3, as DNA: TGCGCCAGCAGCTTGTCCGGACTAGCGGTAAACAGGAATACGCAGTATTTT. It encodes CASSLSGLAVNRNTQYF.

The gene calls are TRBV28 and TRBJ2-3, with D tentatively TRBD1 (5 bases). From germline, CDR1 is MDHEN and CDR2 SYDVKM. CDR3 length: 13 residues. V lost 10 bases, J lost 3 bases, and 14 bases lay in between. The DNA for the CDR3 is TGTGCCACCCAGGGTTGGGGAACAGATACGCAGTATTTT. Translating it yields CATQGWGTDTQYF.

CDR3 nucleotides: TGTGCCAGCAGCCAAGGAACAGCTTATGGCTACACCTTC. Protein sequence: CASSQGTAYGYTF. The V call is TRBV3-1 (or the pseudogene TRBV3-2), the J call TRBJ1-2; D is unresolved. From germline, CDR1 is LGHDT and CDR2 YNNKEL (reference sequence). Trimming pared 1 base from V and 5 bases from J, leaving 8 bases between. The CDR3 sequence is 13 residues long.

The genes are TRBV7-6 and TRBJ2-3; TRBD2 might be the D (7 bases). The CDR3 covers 16 residues. From germline, CDR1 is SGHVS and CDR2 FNYEAQ. V dropped 1 base and J dropped 0 bases, with 11 bases sitting between them. Here the CDR3 DNA reads TGTGCCAGCAGCTTAGGGACAGCGGGAAGCACAGATACGCAGTATTTT. This encodes CASSLGTAGSTDTQYF. Complete variable domain (other parts from reference TRBV7-6 and TRBJ2-3): GAGVSQSPRYKVTKRGQDVALRCDPISGHVSLYWYRQALGQGPEFLTYFNYEAQQDKSGLPNDRFSAERPEGSISTLTIQRTEQRDSAMYRCASSLGTAGSTDTQYFGPGTRLTVL.

The rearrangement links TRBV19 to TRBJ2-1; 7 bases match TRBD1. The CDR3 runs to 14 residues. With 3 bases clipped from V and 7 bases from J, the junction kept 6 bases outside the gene matches. Germline assignment: CDR1 LNHDA and CDR2 SQIVND (reference sequence). The CDR3 DNA sequence: TGTGCCAGTAGTATTGAGGACAGGCGGAATGAGCAGTTCTTC. This gives the protein CASSIEDRRNEQFF.

This chain uses TRBV29-1 with TRBJ1-2; TRBD1 aligns across 11 bases. The trim removed 8 bases at V and 2 bases at J, leaving 4 bases unmatched. This CDR3 is built from 13 residues. Germline CDR1 is SQVTM and CDR2 is ANQGSEA. The CDR3 DNA is TGCAGCTTTAGGACAGGGGGCAACTATGGCTACACCTTC. It yields the protein CSFRTGGNYGYTF.

CDR3 in DNA: TGTGCCAGCAGTTCTACTAGCGGGAGAGGGTACAATGAGCAGTTCTTC. Translating it yields CASSSTSGRGYNEQFF. The chain links TRBV6-5 to TRBJ2-1; TRBD2 matches at 11 bases. V shed 4 bases, J shed 4 bases, and the junction held 6 bases outside the gene matches. Per germline, CDR1 MNHEY and CDR2 SVGAGI. CDR3 length equals 16 residues.

The chain employs TRBV7-6 and TRBJ1-1, with no clear D. Germline V gives CDR1 SGHVS, CDR2 FNYEAQ. CDR3 length: 13 amino acids. V dropped 1 base and J dropped 3 bases, with 6 bases sitting between them. The chain's CDR3 is CASSLGEDTEAFF. The CDR3 region has the DNA TGTGCCAGCAGCTTAGGCGAGGACACTGAAGCTTTCTTT.

The chain recombines TRBV6-5 with TRBJ1-1; possible D gene TRBD1, 6 bases. Trimming pared 7 bases from V and 2 bases from J, leaving 14 bases between. The CDR3 loop spans 14 amino acids. Germline CDR1 reads MNHEY; CDR2 reads SVGAGI. Written as DNA, the CDR3 is TGTGCCAGCAAGCCCTGGACAGTAAACACTGAAGCTTTCTTT. Its protein product is CASKPWTVNTEAFF.

The rearrangement uses TRBV7-9 and TRBJ2-2, with a tentative D call TRBD2 (5 bases). Germline assignment: CDR1 SEHNR and CDR2 FQNEAQ (reference sequence). This CDR3 has 15 residues. Trimming cost V 1 base and J 4 bases, with 10 bases left between them. The CDR3, as DNA: TGTGCCAGCAGCTTAGGTGGGAGCTTCACCGGGGAGCTGTTTTTT. This translates into CASSLGGSFTGELFF.

The genes are TRBV5-4 and TRBJ1-2, with D tentatively TRBD1 (5 bases). Trimming took off 0 bases at V and 4 bases at J, with 16 bases between the two ends. The CDR3 is made up of 16 amino acids. Germline CDR1 SGHNT, CDR2 YYREEE (reference sequence). This chain's CDR3 is CASSLASGTATYGYTF. The CDR3 DNA follows: TGTGCCAGCAGCTTGGCCAGCGGGACGGCCACCTATGGCTACACCTTC.

The gene calls are TRBV6-5 and TRBJ1-2; maybe TRBD1 (6 bases). The CDR3 loop spans 16 amino acids. Germline V gives CDR1 MNHEY, CDR2 SVGAGI. Trimming left V 0 bases short and J 2 bases short, with 13 bases between. The CDR3 is CASSYSIGQGNYGYTF. CDR3 DNA sequence: TGTGCCAGCAGTTACTCGATAGGCCAGGGGAACTATGGCTACACCTTC.

This clone was picked up a small number of times. The chain employs TRBV18 and TRBJ2-5, with D maybe TRBD2 (6 bases). The CDR3 runs to 15 residues. The germline gives CDR1 KGHSH, CDR2 LQKENI. V was pared by 4 bases and J by 0 bases, with 12 bases between. CDR3 loop: CASSRNAGYQETQYF. In DNA, the CDR3 is TGTGCCAGCTCACGAAATGCGGGGTACCAAGAGACCCAGTACTTC.

This clone was seen just once. The rearrangement joins TRBV6-4 to TRBJ2-3, with TRBD1 matching over 12 bases. V trimming: 7 bases; J trimming: 4 bases; junction bases outside the gene matches: 6. The CDR3 runs 15 residues. CDR1 is MRHNA, CDR2 SNTAGT, per germline. The CDR3, as DNA: TGTGCCAGCACTGCCGGGACAGGGGGCCCAGATACGCAGTATTTT. This codes for CASTAGTGGPDTQYF.

The CDR3 nucleotides read TGTGCCAGCAGCGCCCGGGACAGGGTGTCCATTGAGCAGTTCTTC. Residues: CASSARDRVSIEQFF. The genes are TRBV9 and TRBJ2-1; 9 bases match TRBD1. The length of the CDR3 is 15 residues. The germline CDR1 and CDR2 sequences are SGDLS and YYNGEE. V was clipped by 3 bases and J by 9 bases; unmatched bases: 10.

The V gene is TRBV7-9, the J gene TRBJ1-6; unclear D gene. Germline V gene sequence: CDR1 SEHNR, CDR2 FQNEAQ (reference sequence). The CDR3 has 16 amino acids. Trimming stripped 4 bases from V and 7 bases from J, with 17 bases between. In nucleotides, the CDR3 is TGTGCCAGCAGCTCACAACCGGGGAATGTGAATTCACCCCTCCACTTT. Its protein is CASSSQPGNVNSPLHF.

This clone turned up a few times. The rearrangement links TRBV11-1 to TRBJ1-1; TRBD1 matches at 8 bases. The ends lost 3 bases at V and 6 bases at J; junction bases unmatched: 9. The CDR3 spans 15 residues. Germline V gives CDR1 SGHAT, CDR2 FQDESV (reference sequence). CDR3 residues: CASSFRGQGVSEAFF. The CDR3 DNA reads TGTGCCAGCAGCTTTCGAGGACAGGGTGTCTCTGAAGCTTTCTTT.

The chain couples TRBV2 to TRBJ2-7, with D unclear. Germline CDR1 reads SNHLY; CDR2 reads FYNNEI. There are 13 residues in the CDR3. V dropped 1 base and J dropped 0 bases, with 4 bases sitting between them. The CDR3 region is CASSEDYSYEQYV. The CDR3 bases are TGTGCCAGCAGTGAAGACTACTCCTACGAGCAGTACGTC.

This clone was counted once. V is TRBV28 and J is TRBJ2-3; D unclear. This CDR3 has 14 amino acids. CDR1 and CDR2 from the germline V gene are MDHEN and SYDVKM. V lost 3 bases, J lost 2 bases, and 9 bases lay in between. The CDR3 coding sequence is TGTGCCAGCAGTTTCCCTCAGTTCACAGATACGCAGTATTTT. Encoded protein: CASSFPQFTDTQYF.

The V call is TRBV10-3, the J call TRBJ2-7; 7 bases are a match to TRBD2. V lost 4 bases and J lost 4; bases outside the gene matches: 4. This CDR3 has 13 amino acids. Germline CDR1 is ENHRY and CDR2 is SYGVKD. The CDR3, as DNA: TGTGCCATCAGTGGGGGGGGTGCATACGAGCAGTACTTC. This codes for CAISGGGAYEQYF.

The gene calls are TRBV24-1 and TRBJ2-2, with TRBD2 as a possible D gene (7 bases). The CDR3 runs 14 residues. Germline lookup yields CDR1 KGHDR and CDR2 SFDVKD. V was pared by 9 bases and J by 7 bases, with 17 bases between. The CDR3 DNA reads TGTGCCACCTCCGCGGGGGCAAGGGACGGGGAGCTGTTTTTT. Protein sequence: CATSAGARDGELFF.